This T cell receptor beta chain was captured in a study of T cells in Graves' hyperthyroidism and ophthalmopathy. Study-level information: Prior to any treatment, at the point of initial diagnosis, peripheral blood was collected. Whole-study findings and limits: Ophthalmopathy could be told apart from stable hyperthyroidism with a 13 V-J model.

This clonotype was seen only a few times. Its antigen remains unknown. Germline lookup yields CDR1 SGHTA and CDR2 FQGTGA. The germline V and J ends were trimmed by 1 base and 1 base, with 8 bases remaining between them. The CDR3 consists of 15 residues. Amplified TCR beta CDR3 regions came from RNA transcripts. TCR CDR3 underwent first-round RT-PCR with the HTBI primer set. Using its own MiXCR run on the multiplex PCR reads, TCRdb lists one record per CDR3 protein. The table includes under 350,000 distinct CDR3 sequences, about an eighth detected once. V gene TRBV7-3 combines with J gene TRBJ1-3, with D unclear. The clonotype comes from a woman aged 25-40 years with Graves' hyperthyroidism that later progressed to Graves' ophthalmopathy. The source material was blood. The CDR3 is CASSLSGDSGNTIYF. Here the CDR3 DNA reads TGTGCCAGCAGCTTAAGTGGCGATTCTGGAAACACCATATATTTT.